This passage covers 15 T cell receptor beta chains from one sample sequenced in a study of T cell responses to AZD1222 COVID-19 vaccine (dated by TCRdb to about 2021). The sample's time point label, decoded: baseline before first vaccination. The library came from the immunoSEQ multiplex PCR assay. Not all clones reach the TCRdb copy of this immuneACCESS table, which keeps in-frame sequences only. Checked studies attribute under half of the gap to unresolved V genes and leave the rest unexplained. Across this sample there are 150,000 to 200,000 clones, with 80% to 90% seen only once. The ten most abundant clones make up under 7.5% of the sample. The material sequenced was peripheral blood, taken on day 0 of AZD1222 vaccination. Receptors originate from an adult in good health.

V usage is TRBV30 and J usage is TRBJ1-5; D not resolved. Between the trimmed V and J ends, which lost 0 bases and 0 bases, there was a span of 6 bases. The CDR3 totals 14 residues. Germline CDR1 and CDR2: GTSNPN and SVGIG (reference sequence). The CDR3: CAWSVLGSNQPQHF. Here the CDR3 DNA reads TGTGCCTGGAGTGTACTTGGTAGCAATCAGCCCCAGCATTTT.

This clone appeared a single time. The V and J genes are TRBV2 and TRBJ1-5, with no clear D. The CDR3 is made up of 15 amino acids. The germline V gene has CDR1 SNHLY and CDR2 FYNNEI. Trimming took 6 bases from V and 0 from J, leaving 12 bases between them. The CDR3 DNA sequence: TGTGCCAGCAGCGATCATCTGGATAGCAATCAGCCCCAGCATTTT. It translates to CASSDHLDSNQPQHF.

This clone appeared a single time. This chain joins TRBV13 and TRBJ1-3, with 10 nucleotides matching TRBD1. V lost 3 bases to trimming and J lost 2 bases; unmatched junction nucleotides: 1. Germline V lookup: CDR1 PRHDT, CDR2 FYEKMQ (reference sequence). The CDR3 is made up of 15 amino acids. The CDR3 loop is CASSLTGGTGNTIYF. The CDR3 DNA reads as TGTGCCAGCAGCTTGACAGGGGGCACTGGAAACACCATATATTTT.

This chain links TRBV28 with TRBJ2-7, with 8 bases identical to TRBD2. The V gene end was trimmed by 2 bases and the J gene end by 0 bases; junction bases not matched to a gene: 6. CDR1 is MDHEN and CDR2 is SYDVKM in the germline V gene. This CDR3 spans 16 amino acids. The CDR3 reads CASSLTASGSSYEQYF. The DNA for the CDR3 is TGTGCCAGCAGTTTAACGGCTAGCGGGTCCTCCTACGAGCAGTACTTC.

The chain combines TRBV28 with TRBJ1-6, with TRBD1 matching 8 bases. The CDR3 loop spans 15 amino acids. Losses at the gene ends were 1 base for V and 9 bases for J; bases not matched to a gene: 5. CDR1 is MDHEN and CDR2 is SYDVKM in the germline V gene. CDR3 in amino acids: CASSLSQTGASPLHF. In DNA form, the CDR3 reads TGTGCCAGCAGTTTATCCCAGACAGGGGCTTCACCCCTCCACTTT.

The chain combines TRBV28 with TRBJ1-5; D possibly corresponds to TRBD1 (6 bases). This CDR3 comprises 15 residues. Deletions cut 2 bases from V and 3 bases from J, with 11 bases between. Germline CDR1 MDHEN, CDR2 SYDVKM. The CDR3 region has the DNA TGTGCCAGCAGTTTAGTGGGGGCCTTCAATCAGCCCCAGCATTTT. Protein sequence: CASSLVGAFNQPQHF.

This chain links TRBV6-1 with TRBJ1-5; 7 bases are shared with TRBD1. CDR1 and CDR2 from the germline V gene are MNHNS and SASEGT. V lost 2 bases to trimming and J lost 12 bases; unmatched junction nucleotides: 16. This CDR3 comprises 16 residues. In DNA form, the CDR3 reads TGTGCCAGCAGTGAAAGGGGTGAGACAGGGTATCAGGTCCAGCATTTT. This codes for CASSERGETGYQVQHF.

The J gene is TRBJ2-7, the V gene TRBV19, with TRBD2 matching 9 bases. Germline values: CDR1 LNHDA, CDR2 SQIVND (reference sequence). The CDR3 runs 16 residues. V dropped 4 bases and J dropped 0; count of bases not matched to a gene: 7. CDR3 amino acids: CASSRELAGDSYEQYF. The CDR3 DNA sequence: TGTGCCAGTAGTAGGGAGTTAGCGGGGGACTCCTACGAGCAGTACTTC. The whole variable domain, filled in from reference TRBV19 and TRBJ2-7, reads DGGITQSPKYLFRKEGQNVTLSCEQNLNHDAMYWYRQDPGQGLRLIYYSQIVNDFQKGDIAEGYSVSREKKESFPLTVTSAQKNPTAFYLCASSRELAGDSYEQYFGPGTRLTVT.

The chain recombines TRBV28 with TRBJ1-5, with D possibly being TRBD1 (6 bases). Per germline, CDR1 MDHEN and CDR2 SYDVKM. Trimming removed 5 bases at V and 6 bases at J, with 8 bases between. This CDR3 has 12 amino acids. The CDR3 reads CASSARGQPQHF. The CDR3 DNA sequence: TGTGCCAGCAGTGCCAGGGGTCAGCCCCAGCATTTT.

The gene calls are TRBV5-1 and TRBJ2-3; TRBD2 is a possible D gene (5 bases). Germline CDR1 and CDR2: SGHRS and YFSETQ. CDR3 length: 15 amino acids. Trimming removed 1 base at V and 0 bases at J, with 9 bases between. For the CDR3, the DNA is TGCGCCAGCAGCTTGAAGAGCGGCAGCACAGATACGCAGTATTTT. Translation gives CASSLKSGSTDTQYF.

This chain joins TRBV5-1 and TRBJ2-2; D possibly corresponds to TRBD1 (5 bases). The germline V gene has CDR1 SGHRS and CDR2 YFSETQ. V dropped 3 bases and J dropped 6 bases, with 9 bases sitting between them. This CDR3 has 13 amino acids. In DNA form, the CDR3 reads TGCGCCAGCAGCTCGACAGTATCCGGGGAGCTGTTTTTT. Its translation is CASSSTVSGELFF.

The chain carries TRBV21-1 and TRBJ2-7. TRBV21-1 is termed a pseudogene. The CDR3 is made up of 14 amino acids. CDR3: CASSNFMTTYEQYF. DNA of the CDR3: TGTGCCAGCAGCAACTTTATGACGACCTACGAGCAGTACTTC.

The J gene is TRBJ1-3, the V gene TRBV5-1, with TRBD1 matching over 10 bases. The V gene's germline CDR1 is SGHRS and CDR2 YFSETQ. The CDR3 length is 16 residues. V trimming: 2 bases; J trimming: 4 bases; junction bases outside the gene matches: 6. The CDR3 DNA reads TGCGCCAGCAGCTTTGACAGGGGGCTTTTCGGAAACACCATATATTTT. It encodes CASSFDRGLFGNTIYF.

The chain combines TRBV3-1 (or the pseudogene TRBV3-2) with TRBJ1-6, with D perhaps TRBD1 (5 bases). This CDR3 comprises 19 residues. Per the germline V gene, CDR1 is LGHDT and CDR2 is YNNKEL (reference sequence). Trimming pared 2 bases from V and 0 bases from J, leaving 17 bases between. The CDR3 nucleotides are TGTGCCAGCAGCCAACTCCCGGGGGGGGGAAGCTCCTATAATTCACCCCTCCACTTT. As protein: CASSQLPGGGSSYNSPLHF.

The chain has TRBV9 and TRBJ2-1; D might be TRBD2 (5 bases). Between the trimmed V and J ends, which lost 3 bases and 5 bases, there was a span of 21 bases. The CDR3 is made up of 17 amino acids. Germline CDR1 SGDLS, CDR2 YYNGEE. CDR3 bases: TGTGCCAGCAGCGCCTCAGAGGGTCGGGGTTGGGACAATGAGCAGTTCTTC. Residues: CASSASEGRGWDNEQFF.